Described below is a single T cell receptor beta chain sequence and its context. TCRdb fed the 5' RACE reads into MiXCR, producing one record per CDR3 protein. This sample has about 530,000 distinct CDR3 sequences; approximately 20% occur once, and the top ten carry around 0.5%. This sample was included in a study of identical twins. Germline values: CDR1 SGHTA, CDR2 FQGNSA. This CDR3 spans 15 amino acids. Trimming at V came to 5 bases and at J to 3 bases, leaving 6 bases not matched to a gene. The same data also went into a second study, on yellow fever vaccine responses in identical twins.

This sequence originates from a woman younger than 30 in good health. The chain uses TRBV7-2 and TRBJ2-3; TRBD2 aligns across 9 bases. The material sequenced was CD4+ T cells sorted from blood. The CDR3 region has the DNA TGTGCCAGCAGCCTCCAGACTAGCGGAACAGATACGCAGTATTTT. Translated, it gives CASSLQTSGTDTQYF.